The 27 T cell receptor beta chains reported below all come from one sample, sequenced in a study of Graves' ophthalmopathy and Graves' hyperthyroidism. The authors amplified TCR beta CDR3 regions from RNA transcripts. First-round RT-PCR relied on HTBI primers, and a second-round multiplex PCR came next. TCRdb independently ran MiXCR on the multiplex PCR reads; one entry per CDR3 protein. The sample lists roughly 500,000 distinct CDR3 sequences, 14% occurring once. The sequenced sample consisted of blood. These receptors originate from a woman in her thirties with Graves' ophthalmopathy.

Comments on this clonotype: With a much larger clone just one base away, this may be a read error. The J gene is TRBJ1-1, the V gene TRBV24-1; D is unclear. The CDR3 has 15 amino acids. CDR1 and CDR2 (germline): KGHDR, SFDVKD. Trimming removed 11 bases at V and 0 bases at J, with 18 bases between. The CDR3 loop is CASTLISQMNTEAFF. In nucleotides, the CDR3 is TGTGCCAGCACTTTAATCTCACAGATGAACACTGAAGCTTTCTTT.

This clonotype was found many times. The chain recombines TRBV7-9 with TRBJ2-7; TRBD1 matches 11 bases. Germline V CDR1 and CDR2: SEHNR, FQNEAQ (reference sequence). The CDR3 totals 14 residues. After removal of 1 base from V and 6 bases from J, the junction contained 2 bases not matched to a gene. The CDR3 here is CASSLGTGGREQYF. In DNA form, the CDR3 reads TGTGCCAGCAGCTTAGGGACAGGGGGCCGCGAGCAGTACTTC.

The chain uses TRBV27 and TRBJ1-1; TRBD1 is a possible D gene (6 bases). The germline V and J ends were trimmed by 8 bases and 10 bases, with 29 bases remaining between them. CDR1 is MNHEY, CDR2 SMNVEV, per germline (reference sequence). The length of the CDR3 is 16 residues. The CDR3 here is CASSGPGGAGLAGAFF. The CDR3 DNA reads as TGTGCCAGCTCGGGGCCGGGGGGCGCAGGGTTGGCTGGAGCTTTCTTT.

The chain is built from TRBV6-1 and TRBJ2-5; D gene unclear. This CDR3 region has 13 residues. V was cut by 2 bases and J by 5 bases, with 9 bases left in between. Germline V gene sequence: CDR1 MNHNS, CDR2 SASEGT. CDR3 coding DNA: TGTGCCAGCAGTGAATACGTGGACGAGACCCAGTACTTC. This translates into CASSEYVDETQYF.

This clonotype was recorded at least ten times. The CDR3 DNA sequence: TGTGCCAGCAGCCAGACAGGGATGGCTCAGCCCCAGCATTTT. It codes for CASSQTGMAQPQHF. The chain has TRBV7-8 and TRBJ1-5; 7 nucleotides align to TRBD1. J gave up 6 bases and V 5 bases, and 7 bases lay outside the gene matches. Germline CDR1 is SGHVS and CDR2 is FQNEAQ. The CDR3 spans 14 residues.

This clonotype appeared many times. This sequence joins TRBV7-2 and TRBJ1-3; 9 bases match TRBD1. Germline CDR1 and CDR2: SGHTA and FQGNSA. The length of the CDR3 is 19 residues. V dropped 4 bases and J dropped 6; count of bases not matched to a gene: 19. For the CDR3, the DNA is TGTGCCAGCAGCTCGTTACGACGGAACCGGGACAGGGTCAAAAACACCATATATTTT. Translated, it gives CASSSLRRNRDRVKNTIYF.

This clonotype was seen at least ten times. The chain has TRBV19 and TRBJ2-7, with TRBD2 matching 9 bases. J lost 2 bases, V lost 5 bases, and 4 bases had no gene match. Germline V CDR1 and CDR2: LNHDA, SQIVND (reference sequence). This CDR3 comprises 14 residues. In DNA form, the CDR3 reads TGTGCCAGTAGTTGGACTAGCGACACCTACGAGCAGTACTTC. This sequence encodes CASSWTSDTYEQYF.

On this clonotype itself: It is likely a read error, because the conserved phenylalanine at the end of the CDR3 is missing. V usage is TRBV18 and J usage is TRBJ2-2, with 8 bases fitting TRBD1. The CDR3 sequence is 14 residues long. V lost 5 bases and J lost 2; bases outside the gene matches: 1. CDR1 is KGHSH, CDR2 LQKENI, per germline. The CDR3 coding sequence is TGTGCCAGCTCAGGGACAGGAAACACCGGGGAGCTGTTTGTT. This gives the protein CASSGTGNTGELFV.

This clonotype was counted ten times or more. J is TRBJ1-1 and V is TRBV20-1; D is uncertain. The CDR3 extends over 13 amino acids. Trimming removed 6 bases at V and 4 bases at J, with 15 bases between. The germline CDR1 and CDR2 sequences are DFQATT and SNEGSKA (reference sequence). The DNA for the CDR3 is TGCAGTGCCGCAATCCTTGGAGGCACTGAAGCTTTCTTT. Translated, it gives CSAAILGGTEAFF.

This clonotype was seen only a few times. This chain joins TRBV30 and TRBJ1-2; D unresolved. The CDR3 has 14 residues. CDR1 GTSNPN and CDR2 SVGIG come from the germline V gene (reference sequence). V was shortened by 3 bases and J by 5 bases, with 16 bases between the two germline ends. CDR3 in DNA: TGTGCCTGGAGGTACAGCGAATTGGTATATGGCTACACCTTC. Amino acid sequence: CAWRYSELVYGYTF.

The chain joins TRBV10-3 to TRBJ1-2; D not certain. Germline V CDR1 and CDR2: ENHRY, SYGVKD. Trimming stripped 7 bases from V and 4 bases from J, with 7 bases between. This CDR3 contains 11 residues. The CDR3 sequence is CAINLSYGYTF. The CDR3 DNA reads as TGTGCCATCAATCTATCCTATGGCTACACCTTC.

This clonotype appeared many times. The V and J genes are TRBV28 and TRBJ2-4; perhaps TRBD1 as D (5 bases). Germline V lookup: CDR1 MDHEN, CDR2 SYDVKM. The CDR3 is made up of 12 amino acids. Trimming shortened V by 6 bases and J by 5 bases, and 8 bases separated the two germline ends. In nucleotides, the CDR3 is TGTGCCAGCAGGACAGTTCAAAACATTCAGTACTTC. Protein: CASRTVQNIQYF.

This clonotype was picked up many times. The chain combines TRBV12-3 or TRBV12-4 with TRBJ2-6; D perhaps matches TRBD1 (5 bases). V lost 7 bases to trimming and J lost 2 bases, with 12 bases between them. This CDR3 is 15 amino acids long. The CDR3 DNA follows: TGTGCCAGCAACCCAGGCAGGGCTGGGGCCAACGTCCTGACTTTC. The encoded protein is CASNPGRAGANVLTF.

There are a few counts of this clonotype. The CDR3 region is CASSYTGGSNTEAFF. The CDR3 bases are TGTGCCAGCAGTTATACAGGGGGTTCGAACACTGAAGCTTTCTTT. The V call is TRBV5-4, the J call TRBJ1-1, with TRBD1 identical over 8 bases. V shed 5 bases, J shed 1 base, and the junction held 7 bases outside the gene matches. The CDR3 has 15 residues. Germline CDR1 SGHNT, CDR2 YYREEE (reference sequence).

This clonotype was observed at least ten times. The chain links TRBV5-1 to TRBJ1-1; D unclear. CDR1 is SGHRS and CDR2 is YFSETQ in the germline V gene. CDR3 length: 12 residues. Trimming stripped 3 bases from V and 3 bases from J, with 6 bases between. CDR3 region: CASSSLDTEAFF. CDR3 DNA sequence: TGCGCCAGCAGCTCCCTGGACACTGAAGCTTTCTTT.

This clonotype occurred many times. The gene calls are TRBV19 and TRBJ1-1, with a possible D match to TRBD1 (6 bases). This CDR3 contains 14 residues. V lost 7 bases, J lost 0 bases, and 12 bases lay in between. Germline V gene lookup returns CDR1 LNHDA and CDR2 SQIVND (reference sequence). The CDR3 loop is CASTTGFMNTEAFF. The CDR3 DNA reads TGTGCCAGTACCACAGGGTTTATGAACACTGAAGCTTTCTTT.

A remark on this clonotype: It may be a read error: a sequence one base away is much more abundant. V and J are TRBV20-1 and TRBJ1-1; the D gene is possibly TRBD1 (5 bases). The V gene's germline CDR1 is DFQATT and CDR2 SNEGSKA (reference sequence). The CDR3 spans 13 residues. V shed 3 bases and J shed 4 bases, with 12 bases lying between them. The CDR3 DNA follows: TGCAGTGCTAGGCTAAGGGGTTTCACTGAAGCTTTCTTT. Translated: CSARLRGFTEAFF.

This clonotype was observed at least ten times. A much larger clone differs by one base, so this may be a read error. The chain links TRBV12-3 or TRBV12-4 to TRBJ2-5; 13 bases agree with TRBD2. The CDR3 extends over 15 amino acids. For the CDR3, the DNA is TGTGCCAGCAGTTCCGGACTAGCGGGAGAAGAGACCAAGTACTTC. Translating it yields CASSSGLAGEETKYF.

The CDR3 loop reads CATSRQGGASTGELFF. CDR3 in DNA: TGTGCCACCAGCAGGCAGGGAGGGGCGTCCACCGGGGAGCTGTTTTTT. The chain has TRBV15 and TRBJ2-2; TRBD2 agrees at 7 bases. The CDR3 has 16 amino acids. The trim removed 3 bases at V and 4 bases at J, leaving 8 bases unmatched. The germline CDR1 and CDR2 sequences are LNHNV and YYDKDF (reference sequence).

This clonotype was recorded at least ten times. The chain recombines TRBV20-1 with TRBJ2-2, with D possibly matching TRBD1 (6 bases). The CDR3 length is 15 residues. V was cut by 0 bases and J by 3 bases, with 11 bases left in between. Germline values: CDR1 DFQATT, CDR2 SNEGSKA (reference sequence). This CDR3 is CSARDAGVDTGELFF. The CDR3 DNA sequence: TGCAGTGCTAGAGATGCAGGGGTTGACACCGGGGAGCTGTTTTTT.

This clonotype has a count of ten or more. The chain combines TRBV28 with TRBJ2-2; tentative D call: TRBD2 (6 bases). Germline-derived CDR1 and CDR2 are MDHEN and SYDVKM. V dropped 9 bases and J dropped 1 base, with 18 bases sitting between them. This CDR3 has 16 residues. DNA for the CDR3: TGTGCCAGATCGCCTAGGAGGGCCCGGAACACCGGGGAGCTGTTTTTT. It translates to CARSPRRARNTGELFF.

Points on this clonotype: A single base separates this from a much larger clone, so it may be a read error. The chain couples TRBV29-1 to TRBJ2-7, with D perhaps TRBD1 (6 bases). Germline V CDR1 and CDR2: SQVTM, ANQGSEA. The CDR3 sequence is 13 residues long. The CDR3 region has the DNA TGCAACATATTGACAGGTTATCTCTACGAGCAGTACTTC. It encodes CNILTGYLYEQYF.

This clonotype was detected many times. This chain connects TRBV10-3 to TRBJ2-7; 7 nucleotides line up with TRBD1. The CDR3 is 13 amino acids. J gave up 2 bases and V 5 bases, and 3 bases lay outside the gene matches. Germline values: CDR1 ENHRY, CDR2 SYGVKD. The CDR3 is CAISRGTAYEQYF. The CDR3 DNA reads as TGTGCCATCAGTAGAGGGACAGCCTACGAGCAGTACTTC.

This clonotype appeared many times. The chain has TRBV24-1 and TRBJ2-5, with 7 bases aligning to TRBD2. This CDR3 is 12 amino acids long. Germline lookup yields CDR1 KGHDR and CDR2 SFDVKD. The ends lost 6 bases at V and 5 bases at J; junction bases unmatched: 2. CDR3 in amino acids: CATSLRGETQYF. CDR3 coding DNA: TGTGCCACCAGTCTGCGGGGGGAGACCCAGTACTTC.

This chain joins TRBV28 and TRBJ1-2; 12 bases fit TRBD1. J lost 0 bases, V lost 3 bases, and 17 bases had no gene match. Germline CDR1 and CDR2: MDHEN and SYDVKM. This CDR3 has 21 residues. CDR3 sequence: CASSFPGQGAPGSLANYGYTF. The DNA of the CDR3 is TGTGCCAGCAGTTTTCCGGGACAGGGGGCGCCGGGATCCCTAGCTAACTATGGCTACACCTTC.

At least ten counts were recorded for this clonotype. V is TRBV2 and J is TRBJ2-7; D not resolved. Trimming stripped 2 bases from V and 3 bases from J, with 5 bases between. This CDR3 comprises 12 residues. Germline CDR1 and CDR2: SNHLY and FYNNEI. The CDR3 protein is CASSERNYEQYF. In DNA form, the CDR3 reads TGTGCCAGCAGTGAACGGAACTACGAGCAGTACTTC.

This clonotype was picked up many times. This rearrangement joins TRBV12-3 or TRBV12-4 to TRBJ1-2; D gene ambiguous. The germline V and J ends were trimmed by 1 base and 5 bases, with 8 bases remaining between them. This CDR3 spans 13 amino acids. The CDR3 nucleotides are TGTGCCAGCAGTTTAGGGCAGTTATATGGCTACACCTTC. This translates into CASSLGQLYGYTF.